Given below is one TCR beta chain in context. CDR3 length: 15 amino acids. The V end was cut by 0 bases, the J end by 8 bases, with 16 bases between. Per germline, CDR1 MGHRA and CDR2 YSYEKL. This sample was taken from a study of blood T cell repertoires in COVID-19. Cohort placement rested on clinical history that participants reported themselves. As processed by the authors: Quantification of nucleated cells was approximated via reference gene primer amplification. Generated by immunoSEQ multiplex PCR, the TCRdb table keeps only in-frame clones and is missing some. The V and J calls and clone size are taken from that table; D and trimming were inferred from the DNA. The data hold around 500,000 clones, with approximately 87% observed a single time.

Sequenced material: PBMCs or T cells enriched from blood (not recorded which). This receptor was taken from a middle-aged woman who had recovered from COVID-19. The chain recombines TRBV4-1 with TRBJ1-2; D is unclear. Here the CDR3 reads CASSQDEQTLLGYTF. The CDR3 DNA follows: TGCGCCAGCAGCCAAGATGAACAGACCCTTCTAGGCTACACCTTC.